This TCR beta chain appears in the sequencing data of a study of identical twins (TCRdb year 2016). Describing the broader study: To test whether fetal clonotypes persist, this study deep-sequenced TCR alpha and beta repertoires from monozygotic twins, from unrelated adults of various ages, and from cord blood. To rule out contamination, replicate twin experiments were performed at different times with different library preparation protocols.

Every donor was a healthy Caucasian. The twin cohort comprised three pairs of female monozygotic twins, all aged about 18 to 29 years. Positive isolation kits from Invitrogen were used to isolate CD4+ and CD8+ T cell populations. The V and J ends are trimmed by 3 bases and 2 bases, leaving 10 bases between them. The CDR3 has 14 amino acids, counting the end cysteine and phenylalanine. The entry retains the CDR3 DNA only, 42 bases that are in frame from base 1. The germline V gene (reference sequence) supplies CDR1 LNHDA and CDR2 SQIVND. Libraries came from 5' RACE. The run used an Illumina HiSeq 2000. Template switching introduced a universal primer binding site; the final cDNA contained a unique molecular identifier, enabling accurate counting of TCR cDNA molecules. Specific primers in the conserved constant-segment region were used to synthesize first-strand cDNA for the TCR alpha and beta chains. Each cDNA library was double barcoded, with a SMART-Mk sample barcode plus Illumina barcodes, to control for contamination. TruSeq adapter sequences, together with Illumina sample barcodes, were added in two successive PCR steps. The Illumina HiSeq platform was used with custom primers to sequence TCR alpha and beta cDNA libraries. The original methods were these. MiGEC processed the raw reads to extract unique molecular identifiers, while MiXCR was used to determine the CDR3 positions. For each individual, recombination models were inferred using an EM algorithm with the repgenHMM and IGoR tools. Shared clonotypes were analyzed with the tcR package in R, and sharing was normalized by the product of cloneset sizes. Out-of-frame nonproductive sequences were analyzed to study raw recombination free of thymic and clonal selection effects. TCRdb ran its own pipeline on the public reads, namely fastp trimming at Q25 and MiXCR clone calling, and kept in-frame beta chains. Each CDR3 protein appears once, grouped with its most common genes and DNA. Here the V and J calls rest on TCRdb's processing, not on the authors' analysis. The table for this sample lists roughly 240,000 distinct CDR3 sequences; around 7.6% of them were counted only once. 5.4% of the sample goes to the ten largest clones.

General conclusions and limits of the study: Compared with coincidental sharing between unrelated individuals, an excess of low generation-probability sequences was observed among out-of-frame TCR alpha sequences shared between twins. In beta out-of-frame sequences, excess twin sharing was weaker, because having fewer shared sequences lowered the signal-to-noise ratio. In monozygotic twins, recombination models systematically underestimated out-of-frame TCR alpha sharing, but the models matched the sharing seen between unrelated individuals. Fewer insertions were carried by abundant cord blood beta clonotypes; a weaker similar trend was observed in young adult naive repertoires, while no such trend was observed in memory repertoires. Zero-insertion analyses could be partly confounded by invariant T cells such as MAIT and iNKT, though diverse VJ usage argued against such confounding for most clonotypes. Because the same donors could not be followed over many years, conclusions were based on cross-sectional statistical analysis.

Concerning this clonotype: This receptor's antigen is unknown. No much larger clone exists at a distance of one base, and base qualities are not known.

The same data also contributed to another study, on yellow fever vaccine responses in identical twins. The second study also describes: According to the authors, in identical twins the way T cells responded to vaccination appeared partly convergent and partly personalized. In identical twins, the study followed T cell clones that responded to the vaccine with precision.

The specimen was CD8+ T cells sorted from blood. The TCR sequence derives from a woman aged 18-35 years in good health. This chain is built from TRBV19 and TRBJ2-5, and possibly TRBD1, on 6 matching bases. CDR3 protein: CASSILDSQETQYF. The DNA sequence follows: TGTGCCAGTAGTATTTTGGACAGTCAAGAGACCCAGTACTTC. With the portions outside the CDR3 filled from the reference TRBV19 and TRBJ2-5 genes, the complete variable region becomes DGGITQSPKYLFRKEGQNVTLSCEQNLNHDAMYWYRQDPGQGLRLIYYSQIVNDFQKGDIAEGYSVSREKKESFPLTVTSAQKNPTAFYLCASSILDSQETQYFGPGTRLLVL.